These 21 T cell receptor beta chains came from one sample sequenced in a study of T cell clonotyping in hematopoietic cell transplantation. TCRdb's table, derived via immunoSEQ multiplex PCR, lists solely in-frame clones and lacks some. Seen here are thousands of clones, around 90% observed once, and the top ten hold about 4.3%. The sequencing here drew on peripheral blood mononuclear cells, taken at the time of graft-versus-host disease after allogeneic stem cell transplant. The receptors here all came from a male patient between 60 and 69 years old who had an allogeneic stem cell transplant from a related donor, so the T cells may come from the graft donor. Some clones in this sample may be carry-over from other donors' samples.

The chain combines TRBV27 with TRBJ2-7, with D possibly matching TRBD1 (6 bases). The V gene's germline CDR1 is MNHEY and CDR2 SMNVEV (reference sequence). There are 13 residues in the CDR3. Between the trimmed V and J ends, which lost 5 bases and 1 base, there was a span of 9 bases. The CDR3, as DNA: TGTGCCAGCAGTCCCGGACAGTCCTACGAGCAGTACTTC. Its translation: CASSPGQSYEQYF.

CDR3 sequence: CASSLTGLPYEQYF. The CDR3 DNA follows: TGTGCCAGCAGCCTGACAGGTTTGCCCTACGAGCAGTACTTC. The chain joins TRBV14 to TRBJ2-7; D is perhaps TRBD1 (6 bases). CDR3 length: 14 residues. Trimming stripped 4 bases from V and 2 bases from J, with 12 bases between. Germline V CDR1 and CDR2: SGHDN, FVKESK.

The gene calls are TRBV9 and TRBJ2-7, with D hard to call. The CDR3 is 16 residues long. Germline loops: CDR1 SGDLS, CDR2 YYNGEE. The V end was cut by 0 bases, the J end by 2 bases, with 15 bases between. The CDR3: CASSVAPGVTTYEQYF. CDR3 DNA: TGTGCCAGCAGCGTAGCGCCGGGTGTAACTACCTACGAGCAGTACTTC.

The chain employs TRBV5-6 and TRBJ1-2; 7 nucleotides match TRBD1. The CDR3 has 15 residues. Germline CDR1 reads SGHDT; CDR2 reads YYEEEE. The V segment lost 4 bases and the J segment 3 bases; nucleotides outside the gene matches: 9. CDR3 sequence: CASSLSTGTDYGYTF. The CDR3 DNA is TGTGCCAGCAGCCTCTCAACCGGGACAGACTATGGCTACACCTTC.

The chain employs TRBV28 and TRBJ2-1; 7 positions agree with TRBD2. V lost 3 bases, J lost 2 bases, and 7 bases stayed unmatched. There are 16 residues in the CDR3. Germline values: CDR1 MDHEN, CDR2 SYDVKM. DNA of the CDR3: TGTGCCAGCAGTTTGGTCGGCGGGGGAACCTACAATGAGCAGTTCTTC. As protein: CASSLVGGGTYNEQFF.

J is TRBJ1-4 and V is TRBV29-1; the D gene is possibly TRBD1 (5 bases). The germline V and J ends were trimmed by 6 bases and 7 bases, with 12 bases remaining between them. The CDR3 is 12 amino acids. The germline CDR1 and CDR2 sequences are SQVTM and ANQGSEA. CDR3 sequence reads: CSVGQIGEKLFF. For the CDR3, the DNA is TGCAGCGTCGGACAAATCGGTGAAAAACTGTTTTTT.

This rearrangement joins TRBV4-2 to TRBJ2-2; 11 nucleotides agree with TRBD2. CDR1 and CDR2 (germline): LGHNA, YNFKEQ. The CDR3 has 17 residues. The V and J ends lost 4 bases and 7 bases, in that order; junction bases with no gene match: 11. The CDR3 DNA is TGTGCCAGCAGCCTTAGCGGGGGGGCCGTAAGGTACGGGGAGCTGTTTTTT. It yields the protein CASSLSGGAVRYGELFF.

The chain combines TRBV10-3 with TRBJ1-1; D gene uncertain. Looked up from germline, CDR1 is ENHRY and CDR2 is SYGVKD. There are 12 residues in the CDR3. The ends were cut back, 4 bases at V and 7 bases at J, with 10 bases in the middle. Written as DNA, the CDR3 is TGTGCCATCAGTGCCGTGGACGGTGAAGCTTTCTTT. This codes for CAISAVDGEAFF.

The V and J genes are TRBV7-2 and TRBJ2-7; 9 nucleotides agree with TRBD1. Germline V gene sequence: CDR1 SGHTA, CDR2 FQGNSA. This CDR3 is built from 14 residues. The V gene end was trimmed by 1 base and the J gene end by 4 bases; junction bases not matched to a gene: 2. As DNA, the CDR3 is TGTGCCAGCAGCTTAGTAGGACAGGGGTACGAGCAGTACTTC. Its protein product is CASSLVGQGYEQYF.

This clone was recorded only once. The chain carries TRBV2 and TRBJ2-7; D is perhaps TRBD2 (7 bases). V lost 4 bases and J 6 bases, leaving 16 bases between the germline ends. Germline V lookup: CDR1 SNHLY, CDR2 FYNNEI. This CDR3 spans 14 amino acids. As DNA, the CDR3 is TGTGCCAGCAGTGTCTTGAGGGGGGGCGGCGAGCAGTACTTC. It encodes CASSVLRGGGEQYF.

CDR3 in DNA: TGTGCCAGCAGTTACCGGGATACAAACACTGAAGCTTTCTTT. It yields the protein CASSYRDTNTEAFF. The chain joins TRBV6-5 to TRBJ1-1, with D unresolved. CDR1 MNHEY and CDR2 SVGAGI come from the germline V gene. The CDR3 runs 14 residues. Trimming left V 2 bases short and J 2 bases short, with 9 bases between.

The chain recombines TRBV23-1 with TRBJ1-4; D unresolved. TRBV23-1 is an ORF, and what it does is uncertain. V gave up 5 bases and J gave up 7 bases, with 8 bases separating them. The CDR3 is 12 amino acids. This CDR3 reads CASSLDAEKLFF. The CDR3 nucleotides are TGCGCCAGCAGTTTGGACGCTGAAAAACTGTTTTTT.

The rearrangement links TRBV28 to TRBJ2-7; the match to TRBD2 covers 13 bases. After removal of 6 bases from V and 3 bases from J, the junction contained 8 bases not matched to a gene. The CDR3 sequence is 16 residues long. Germline CDR1 MDHEN, CDR2 SYDVKM. Here the CDR3 reads CASSPWTSGGRYEQYF. The CDR3 DNA sequence: TGTGCCAGCAGCCCCTGGACTAGCGGGGGCCGCTACGAGCAGTACTTC.

The chain couples TRBV7-9 to TRBJ2-7; a weak D match, TRBD1 (5 bases). Germline V gene data show CDR1 as SEHNR and CDR2 as FQNEAQ (reference sequence). The CDR3 is 14 residues long. Between the trimmed V and J ends, which lost 5 bases and 7 bases, there was a span of 18 bases. The CDR3 nucleotides are TGTGCCAGCAGCCCCGCTATAGGGGCGAGAGAGCAGTACTTC. Residues: CASSPAIGAREQYF.

The chain is built from TRBV30 and TRBJ1-1; D might be TRBD1 (5 bases). Trimming pared 3 bases from V and 0 bases from J, leaving 14 bases between. The CDR3 contains 15 residues. Germline-derived CDR1 and CDR2 are GTSNPN and SVGIG (reference sequence). For the CDR3, the DNA is TGTGCCTGGAGAGGAGGCGGGGGTCTGAACACTGAAGCTTTCTTT. It specifies CAWRGGGGLNTEAFF.

This rearrangement joins TRBV7-9 to TRBJ2-1; D uncertain. There are 11 residues in the CDR3. Germline V CDR1 and CDR2: SEHNR, FQNEAQ (reference sequence). Trimming left V 1 base short and J 10 bases short, with 5 bases between. CDR3 coding DNA: TGTGCCAGCAGCTTAGTGGGGGAGCAGTTCTTC. Translation gives CASSLVGEQFF.

The genes are TRBV7-8 and TRBJ2-2, with 10 bases identical to TRBD2. Germline CDR1 SGHVS, CDR2 FQNEAQ. The CDR3 is 16 residues long. V lost 1 base, J lost 7 bases, and 6 bases stayed unmatched. CDR3 amino acids: CASSLESGGANGELFF. CDR3 coding DNA: TGTGCCAGCAGCTTAGAAAGCGGGGGGGCAAACGGGGAGCTGTTTTTT.

V gene TRBV7-9 combines with J gene TRBJ2-2, with TRBD1 matching 8 bases. The V and J ends lost 4 bases and 5 bases, in that order; junction bases with no gene match: 12. The CDR3 is 17 amino acids. From germline, CDR1 is SEHNR and CDR2 FQNEAQ (reference sequence). The CDR3 spells CASSSPPGQAWTGELFF. CDR3 nucleotide sequence: TGTGCCAGCAGCTCTCCACCGGGACAGGCGTGGACCGGGGAGCTGTTTTTT.

This chain connects TRBV5-8 to TRBJ1-5, with D maybe TRBD1 (6 bases). Trimming stripped 0 bases from V and 6 bases from J, with 13 bases between. Germline V gene sequence: CDR1 SGHTS, CDR2 YDEGEE. The CDR3 is made up of 15 amino acids. Written as DNA, the CDR3 is TGTGCCAGCAGCTTGGCCGGGGGGGCAGGTCAGCCCCAGCATTTT. It yields the protein CASSLAGGAGQPQHF.

The chain recombines TRBV27 with TRBJ1-1; 8 bases line up with TRBD1. CDR1 and CDR2 from the germline V gene are MNHEY and SMNVEV (reference sequence). The CDR3 consists of 14 residues. J lost 5 bases, V lost 7 bases, and 9 bases had no gene match. The CDR3 DNA is TGTGCCAGCACCACGCAGGGGGCTTGGACTGAAGCTTTCTTT. This encodes CASTTQGAWTEAFF.

V is TRBV5-1 and J is TRBJ2-5, with 9 bases lining up with TRBD1. From germline, CDR1 is SGHRS and CDR2 YFSETQ. This CDR3 contains 14 residues. V trimming: 5 bases; J trimming: 4 bases; junction bases outside the gene matches: 6. CDR3 in amino acids: CASSSGQGRETQYF. The CDR3 coding sequence is TGCGCCAGCAGTTCGGGACAGGGCCGAGAGACCCAGTACTTC.